A single sample gave rise to the 26 T cell receptor beta chains below, sequenced in a study of untreated major depressive disorder. TCRdb's table, derived via immunoSEQ multiplex PCR, lists solely in-frame clones and lacks some. The sample holds fewer than 25,000 clones, approximately 87% seen once. Sequencing was done on a sample of CD4+ T cells from PBMCs. These receptors were collected from a woman aged 25 to 39 in good health.

This clone has only one observation. The V call is TRBV28, the J call TRBJ2-7; the D gene is possibly TRBD1 (6 bases). This CDR3 region has 13 residues. In germline, CDR1 is MDHEN, CDR2 SYDVKM. Trimming shortened V by 6 bases and J by 6 bases, and 15 bases separated the two germline ends. This chain's CDR3 is CASSYTTGSEQYF. As DNA, the CDR3 is TGTGCCAGCAGCTATACTACAGGGAGCGAGCAGTACTTC.

V usage is TRBV27 and J usage is TRBJ2-7; D could derive from TRBD1 or TRBD2 (7 bases each). The V end was cut by 7 bases, the J end by 3 bases, with 19 bases between. CDR3 size: 15 residues. Per germline, CDR1 MNHEY and CDR2 SMNVEV (reference sequence). This chain's CDR3 is CASNKGAGEGYEQYF. The CDR3, as DNA: TGTGCCAGCAACAAGGGGGCGGGAGAAGGCTACGAGCAGTACTTC.

This clone was seen only once. This rearrangement joins TRBV9 to TRBJ2-3; 9 positions match TRBD2. With 0 bases clipped from V and 0 bases from J, the junction kept 2 bases outside the gene matches. There are 16 residues in the CDR3. Germline loops: CDR1 SGDLS, CDR2 YYNGEE. CDR3 coding DNA: TGTGCCAGCAGCGTAGGACTAGCGGTAAGCACAGATACGCAGTATTTT. Translated, it gives CASSVGLAVSTDTQYF. Combining the CDR3 with reference TRBV9 and TRBJ2-3 gives the whole variable domain DSGVTQTPKHLITATGQRVTLRCSPRSGDLSVYWYQQSLDQGLQFLIQYYNGEERAKGNILERFSAQQFPDLHSELNLSSLELGDSALYFCASSVGLAVSTDTQYFGPGTRLTVL.

This chain uses TRBV25-1 with TRBJ1-2; 7 bases line up with TRBD1. CDR1 MGHDK and CDR2 SYGVNS come from the germline V gene. The CDR3 loop spans 15 amino acids. V lost 3 bases and J lost 0; bases outside the gene matches: 4. The CDR3 reads CASSDHGTANYGYTF. DNA for the CDR3: TGTGCCAGCAGTGACCACGGGACAGCTAACTATGGCTACACCTTC.

The chain employs TRBV5-6 and TRBJ1-4, with TRBD1 matching 9 bases. Germline V gene data show CDR1 as SGHDT and CDR2 as YYEEEE. The CDR3 consists of 14 residues. The J segment lost 8 bases and the V segment lost 6 bases, leaving 8 bases of the junction unmatched. As DNA, the CDR3 is TGTGCCAGCACGAAGGGACAGGGCGAGGAAAAACTGTTTTTT. Encoded protein: CASTKGQGEEKLFF.

V and J are TRBV6-6 and TRBJ1-5; 10 nucleotides agree with TRBD1. Germline assignment: CDR1 MNHNY and CDR2 SVGAGI (reference sequence). Trimming took 7 bases from V and 2 from J; bases not matched to a gene: 8. The CDR3 consists of 16 residues. The CDR3 spells CASKTQGTGGNQPQHF. In DNA, the CDR3 is TGTGCCAGCAAAACCCAGGGGACAGGGGGCAATCAGCCCCAGCATTTT.

The chain recombines TRBV4-3 with TRBJ2-4; D possibly corresponds to TRBD2 (5 bases). The length of the CDR3 is 18 residues. With 4 bases removed from V and 0 bases from J, the gap between germline ends came to 19 bases. Germline values: CDR1 LGHNA, CDR2 YSLEER. Here the CDR3 DNA reads TGCGCCAGCAGCCCAGGACTCCCCACTTGGTCAGCCAAAAACATTCAGTACTTC. This codes for CASSPGLPTWSAKNIQYF.

This chain joins TRBV19 and TRBJ2-3; D remains unclear. Looked up from germline, CDR1 is LNHDA and CDR2 is SQIVND (reference sequence). The CDR3 has 14 amino acids. V lost 1 base to trimming and J lost 6 bases, with 11 bases between them. Here the CDR3 reads CASSIGGFLDTQYF. CDR3 coding DNA: TGTGCCAGTAGTATAGGAGGCTTTTTGGATACGCAGTATTTT. The full variable domain, completed using reference TRBV19 and TRBJ2-3, is DGGITQSPKYLFRKEGQNVTLSCEQNLNHDAMYWYRQDPGQGLRLIYYSQIVNDFQKGDIAEGYSVSREKKESFPLTVTSAQKNPTAFYLCASSIGGFLDTQYFGPGTRLTVL.

V is TRBV5-1 and J is TRBJ2-3; D remains ambiguous. CDR1 and CDR2 (germline): SGHRS, YFSETQ. V lost 5 bases to trimming and J lost 4 bases, with 5 bases between them. The CDR3 extends over 11 amino acids. DNA of the CDR3: TGCGCCAGCAGGTGGTCAGATACGCAGTATTTT. The encoded protein is CASRWSDTQYF.

The chain uses TRBV27 and TRBJ2-7; unclear D gene. Germline lookup yields CDR1 MNHEY and CDR2 SMNVEV (reference sequence). V was shortened by 3 bases and J by 2 bases, with 14 bases between the two germline ends. CDR3 size: 15 residues. DNA for the CDR3: TGTGCCAGCAGTTTGTTTCCTCTAGACCCCTACGAGCAGTACTTC. The encoded protein is CASSLFPLDPYEQYF.

The J gene is TRBJ2-7, the V gene TRBV18, with D maybe TRBD1 (6 bases). The germline V gene has CDR1 KGHSH and CDR2 LQKENI. The V and J ends lost 1 base and 3 bases respectively, with 13 bases between them. This CDR3 comprises 15 residues. The CDR3 protein is CASSPQDSPFYEQYF. CDR3 DNA: TGTGCCAGCTCACCACAGGACAGCCCTTTCTACGAGCAGTACTTC.

In this sample, this clone turned up once. This chain joins TRBV27 and TRBJ1-1; TRBD1 is a possible D gene (6 bases). V lost 5 bases and J lost 1, with 20 bases in between. Per the germline V gene, CDR1 is MNHEY and CDR2 is SMNVEV (reference sequence). This CDR3 has 17 amino acids. Here the CDR3 reads CASSPRTVRGANTEAFF. CDR3 coding DNA: TGTGCCAGCAGTCCGCGGACAGTCCGTGGAGCGAACACTGAAGCTTTCTTT.

This rearrangement joins TRBV28 to TRBJ1-5; the D is unclear. The V end lost 6 bases, the J end lost 0 bases, and 9 bases lay between the germline ends. Germline V gives CDR1 MDHEN, CDR2 SYDVKM. This CDR3 has 14 residues. In DNA form, the CDR3 reads TGTGCCAGCAGGGATCCAGATAGCAATCAGCCCCAGCATTTT. It translates to CASRDPDSNQPQHF.

The chain uses TRBV6-5 and TRBJ1-1, with D tentatively TRBD1 (5 bases). Trimming shortened V by 6 bases and J by 4 bases, and 15 bases separated the two germline ends. The germline gives CDR1 MNHEY, CDR2 SVGAGI. The CDR3 has 14 residues. CDR3 nucleotide sequence: TGTGCCAGCAGCCGACGGGGGGAGGGCACTGAAGCTTTCTTT. This encodes CASSRRGEGTEAFF.

This chain links TRBV18 with TRBJ2-7; 8 positions match TRBD1. Germline-derived CDR1 and CDR2 are KGHSH and LQKENI. V gave up 6 bases and J gave up 7 bases; unmatched junction bases: 8. This CDR3 has 13 amino acids. CDR3 protein: CASSIQGAREQYF. For the CDR3, the DNA is TGTGCCAGCTCGATCCAGGGGGCGAGGGAGCAGTACTTC.

This clone was observed a handful of times. The rearrangement joins TRBV18 to TRBJ2-7, with 9 positions matching TRBD1. CDR1 is KGHSH, CDR2 LQKENI, per germline. The length of the CDR3 is 14 residues. V lost 4 bases to trimming and J lost 5 bases; unmatched junction nucleotides: 6. The CDR3 DNA reads as TGTGCCAGCTCACTGGACAGGGGAAGCGACGAGCAGTACTTC. It codes for CASSLDRGSDEQYF. The full variable domain, in which reference TRBV18 and TRBJ2-7 provide the parts outside the CDR3, is NAGVMQNPRHLVRRRGQEARLRCSPMKGHSHVYWYRQLPEEGLKFMVYLQKENIIDESGMPKERFSAEFPKEGPSILRIQQVVRGDSAAYFCASSLDRGSDEQYFGPGTRLTVT.

The CDR3 DNA reads TGTGCCTGGGGGCCAAACACTGAAGCTTTCTTT. Translated, it gives CAWGPNTEAFF. This chain links TRBV30 with TRBJ1-1; no definite D call. Trimming stripped 5 bases from V and 2 bases from J, with 6 bases between. The CDR3 is made up of 11 amino acids. Germline CDR1 GTSNPN, CDR2 SVGIG (reference sequence).

The rearrangement joins TRBV11-2 to TRBJ2-5; 13 bases are shared with TRBD2. In germline, CDR1 is SGHAT, CDR2 FQNNGV. With 4 bases clipped from V and 2 bases from J, the junction kept 4 bases outside the gene matches. The CDR3 spans 16 residues. This CDR3 is CASSSGLAGVQETQYF. As DNA, the CDR3 is TGTGCCAGCAGCTCTGGACTAGCGGGAGTTCAAGAGACCCAGTACTTC.

For the CDR3, the DNA is TGCGCCAGCAGTTACTCCATGAAATCCCCTCAGTACTTC. Translating gives CASSYSMKSPQYF. The rearrangement uses TRBV5-1 and TRBJ2-4; D ambiguous. The germline V and J ends were trimmed by 5 bases and 12 bases, with 18 bases remaining between them. The CDR3 covers 13 residues. Germline lookup yields CDR1 SGHRS and CDR2 YFSETQ.

This clone was picked up one time. The V gene is TRBV5-4, the J gene TRBJ2-7; D tentatively fits TRBD1 or TRBD2 (5 bases each). V was pared by 3 bases and J by 0 bases, with 10 bases between. Germline V gene sequence: CDR1 SGHNT, CDR2 YYREEE (reference sequence). CDR3 length equals 14 residues. The CDR3 sequence is CASSWGTDSYEQYF. In DNA form, the CDR3 reads TGTGCCAGCAGCTGGGGGACGGACTCCTACGAGCAGTACTTC.

The rearrangement links TRBV28 to TRBJ2-1; 8 bases are shared with TRBD2. The CDR3 is made up of 13 amino acids. In germline, CDR1 is MDHEN, CDR2 SYDVKM. With 3 bases clipped from V and 9 bases from J, the junction kept 4 bases outside the gene matches. The CDR3: CASSLGLGLEQFF. CDR3 nucleotides: TGTGCCAGCAGTTTGGGACTAGGACTTGAGCAGTTCTTC.

This chain's CDR3 is CSVGKTGGLHYGYTF. Here the CDR3 DNA reads TGCAGCGTTGGGAAGACAGGGGGCCTCCACTATGGCTACACCTTC. V is TRBV29-1 and J is TRBJ1-2; 10 nucleotides align to TRBD1. Unmatched junction bases numbered 8, after V lost 4 bases and J lost 3 bases. The CDR3 is made up of 15 amino acids. Germline values: CDR1 SQVTM, CDR2 ANQGSEA.

The gene calls are TRBV18 and TRBJ2-3, with 14 nucleotides matching TRBD2. The CDR3 consists of 15 residues. The germline CDR1 and CDR2 sequences are KGHSH and LQKENI. V shed 5 bases, J shed 5 bases, and the junction held 3 bases outside the gene matches. CDR3 amino acids: CASSKGTSGRDTQYF. The CDR3 DNA follows: TGTGCCAGCTCAAAAGGGACTAGCGGGAGAGATACGCAGTATTTT.

For this clone: Other DNA sequences within the sample encode an identical CDR3. The rearrangement joins TRBV2 to TRBJ2-6; a weak D match, TRBD1 (6 bases). This CDR3 comprises 16 residues. V was pared by 3 bases and J by 3 bases, with 12 bases between. Germline V gene data show CDR1 as SNHLY and CDR2 as FYNNEI. The CDR3 here is CASSDSGGFGANVLTF. As DNA, the CDR3 is TGTGCCAGCAGTGACAGTGGGGGCTTTGGGGCCAACGTCCTGACTTTC.

The J gene is TRBJ1-5, the V gene TRBV4-1, with a weak D call TRBD1 (5 bases). Germline assignment: CDR1 MGHRA and CDR2 YSYEKL. V was clipped by 1 base and J by 4 bases, with 8 bases between them. The CDR3 covers 14 residues. The CDR3 DNA is TGCGCCAGCAGCCAAGGAGAGGGGAATCAGCCCCAGCATTTT. Protein: CASSQGEGNQPQHF.

This chain uses TRBV27 with TRBJ2-5, with a tentative D call TRBD2 (5 bases). Trimming took 1 base from V and 0 from J, leaving 6 bases between them. Germline CDR1 MNHEY, CDR2 SMNVEV (reference sequence). This CDR3 is built from 14 residues. The CDR3 DNA sequence: TGTGCCAGCAGTTTATTCGGGAACCAAGAGACCCAGTACTTC. The encoded protein is CASSLFGNQETQYF.